The 17 T cell receptor beta chains below all came from one sample that was sequenced in a study of blood T cells in healthy people across ages. Using a J-beta primer mix together with a sample-barcoded 5' primer, a second PCR was run for roughly 7 to 11 cycles. TCRdb passed the 5' RACE reads through MiXCR, listing each CDR3 protein once. Of 600,000 or so distinct CDR3 sequences listed, approximately 30% were seen once; the top ten hold around a sixth. Sequencing was done on a sample of blood. The receptors were gathered from a woman older than 75 in good health.

For the CDR3, the DNA is TGCAGTGCTAAGTGGGCTAACCTAGAGACCCAGTACTTC. It translates to CSAKWANLETQYF. The genes are TRBV20-1 and TRBJ2-5; no clear D gene. Germline V gene data show CDR1 as DFQATT and CDR2 as SNEGSKA (reference sequence). The CDR3 has 13 amino acids. The V end was cut by 4 bases, the J end by 4 bases, with 13 bases between.

The V call is TRBV7-9, the J call TRBJ2-5; weak D call: TRBD1 (5 bases). Trimming removed 3 bases from V and 4 bases from J, with 18 bases in between. The germline V gene encodes CDR1 SEHNR and CDR2 FQNEAQ (reference sequence). This CDR3 has 16 amino acids. CDR3: CASSFAGLGLRETQYF. CDR3 bases: TGTGCCAGCAGCTTTGCAGGGTTAGGGTTGCGAGAGACCCAGTACTTC.

This clonotype has at least ten counts. V usage is TRBV20-1 and J usage is TRBJ2-1; 7 bases are shared with TRBD2. The V and J ends lost 2 bases and 4 bases, in that order; junction bases with no gene match: 2. Germline V gene sequence: CDR1 DFQATT, CDR2 SNEGSKA (reference sequence). This CDR3 has 13 residues. CDR3 sequence: CSARLAEYNEQFF. CDR3 in DNA: TGCAGTGCTAGACTAGCGGAGTACAATGAGCAGTTCTTC.

The gene calls are TRBV6-1 and TRBJ2-4, with D maybe TRBD2 (5 bases). Trimming removed 2 bases from V and 7 bases from J, with 12 bases in between. Germline V gene lookup returns CDR1 MNHNS and CDR2 SASEGT. This CDR3 comprises 14 residues. Here the CDR3 reads CASSESIAMNIQYF. The CDR3 DNA follows: TGTGCCAGCAGTGAAAGTATAGCGATGAACATTCAGTACTTC.

This clonotype was seen ten or more times. V and J are TRBV29-1 and TRBJ1-4, with a possible D match to TRBD1 (5 bases). The CDR3 is 14 amino acids. From germline, CDR1 is SQVTM and CDR2 ANQGSEA. The V gene lost 5 bases and the J gene lost 0 bases, with 10 bases spanning the gap. DNA for the CDR3: TGCAGCGTTCGCGGGGCTGCAACTAATGAAAAACTGTTTTTT. Translated: CSVRGAATNEKLFF.

The chain links TRBV6-6 to TRBJ1-2; no definite D call. CDR3 length: 14 residues. V was shortened by 6 bases and J by 3 bases, with 14 bases between the two germline ends. Germline CDR1 and CDR2: MNHNY and SVGAGI (reference sequence). The CDR3 region is CASRSLRADYGYTF. CDR3 sequence (DNA): TGTGCCAGCAGGTCCCTCCGGGCGGACTATGGCTACACCTTC.

This clonotype was counted ten times or more. The chain is built from TRBV13 and TRBJ2-3; D gene unclear. Germline CDR1 PRHDT, CDR2 FYEKMQ (reference sequence). Trimming stripped 1 base from V and 2 bases from J, with 10 bases between. CDR3 length: 15 amino acids. The CDR3 is CASSLAGRPTDTQYF. In DNA, the CDR3 is TGTGCCAGCAGCTTAGCGGGTCGTCCCACAGATACGCAGTATTTT.

This clonotype appeared many times. The genes are TRBV7-6 and TRBJ2-1, with 10 bases identical to TRBD2. This CDR3 spans 15 amino acids. The V segment lost 4 bases and the J segment 7 bases; nucleotides outside the gene matches: 7. The germline gives CDR1 SGHVS, CDR2 FNYEAQ. The CDR3 loop is CASSYLAGAGNEQFF. The CDR3 DNA reads as TGTGCCAGCAGCTATCTAGCGGGGGCGGGTAATGAGCAGTTCTTC.

This clonotype was counted ten times or more. V and J are TRBV9 and TRBJ2-3; maybe TRBD2 (7 bases). Germline-derived CDR1 and CDR2 are SGDLS and YYNGEE. Trimming shortened V by 4 bases and J by 2 bases, and 17 bases separated the two germline ends. The CDR3 totals 16 residues. The CDR3 DNA sequence: TGTGCCAGCAGCCCTAGTTTCGGGGGGCTCACAGATACGCAGTATTTT. Translating it yields CASSPSFGGLTDTQYF.

About this clonotype itself: Relative to the germline gene, one junction end is altered; a read error may explain this. The chain has TRBV12-3 or TRBV12-4 and TRBJ2-3; D not resolved. The CDR3 runs 13 residues. The CDR3 loop is CASASASTDAQYF. CDR3 nucleotide sequence: TGTGCCAGCGCATCAGCGAGCACAGATGCGCAGTATTTT.

Ten or more counts support this clonotype. The rearrangement links TRBV9 to TRBJ2-1; D assignment may be TRBD1 or TRBD2 (6 bases each). Deletions cut 5 bases from V and 9 bases from J, with 27 bases between. Germline V CDR1 and CDR2: SGDLS, YYNGEE. This CDR3 spans 17 amino acids. The CDR3 region has the DNA TGTGCCAGCAGTGACCCCATTCTGGAGGGGGATTACGGTGAGCAGTTCTTC. Its protein product is CASSDPILEGDYGEQFF.

This clonotype has a handful of counts. This chain joins TRBV10-3 and TRBJ1-1, with 9 positions matching TRBD1. The CDR3 length is 13 residues. J gave up 4 bases and V 5 bases, and 2 bases lay outside the gene matches. Looked up from germline, CDR1 is ENHRY and CDR2 is SYGVKD. The CDR3 here is CAISLTGGTEAFF. The CDR3 DNA sequence: TGTGCCATCAGTTTGACAGGGGGCACTGAAGCTTTCTTT.

Points on this clonotype: A single base separates this from a much larger clone, so it may be a read error. The chain carries TRBV5-1 and TRBJ2-7; no clear D gene. This CDR3 is built from 15 residues. The germline CDR1 and CDR2 sequences are SGHRS and YFSETQ. V was pared by 3 bases and J by 7 bases, with 20 bases between. CDR3 nucleotide sequence: TGCGCCAGCAGCTCCCGGGCCACCGGGCCCAATGAGCAGTACTTC. Its protein is CASSSRATGPNEQYF.

The CDR3 region is CSAKERTDYEQYF. Written as DNA, the CDR3 is TGCAGTGCTAAGGAACGGACAGACTACGAGCAGTACTTC. The chain carries TRBV20-1 and TRBJ2-4, with a tentative D call TRBD1 (6 bases). With the DNA end fitting TRBJ2-7 better, the J assignment may be wrong. The CDR3 is 13 residues long. Per germline, CDR1 DFQATT and CDR2 SNEGSKA (reference sequence).

The V call is TRBV19, the J call TRBJ1-2; maybe TRBD1 (5 bases). Per the germline V gene, CDR1 is LNHDA and CDR2 is SQIVND (reference sequence). This CDR3 has 13 amino acids. V was cut by 7 bases and J by 5 bases, with 14 bases left in between. CDR3 amino acids: CASIQASTYGYTF. The CDR3 nucleotides read TGTGCCAGTATACAGGCTTCGACTTATGGCTACACCTTC.

This clonotype was counted only a few times. The V gene is TRBV11-2, the J gene TRBJ1-5; D may be TRBD1 (6 bases). The V gene lost 5 bases and the J gene lost 4 bases, with 12 bases spanning the gap. The germline V gene encodes CDR1 SGHAT and CDR2 FQNNGV. The length of the CDR3 is 14 residues. The CDR3 DNA reads as TGTGCCAGCAGCCAGGGGCTGATTAATCAGCCCCAGCATTTT. It codes for CASSQGLINQPQHF. Full variable domain (outside the CDR3, taken from reference TRBV11-2 and TRBJ1-5): EAGVAQSPRYKIIEKRQSVAFWCNPISGHATLYWYQQILGQGPKLLIQFQNNGVVDDSQLPKDRFSAERLKGVDSTLKIQPAKLEDSAVYLCASSQGLINQPQHFGDGTRLSIL.

This clonotype showed up many times. J is TRBJ1-2 and V is TRBV20-1, with D hard to call. In germline, CDR1 is DFQATT, CDR2 SNEGSKA (reference sequence). Between the trimmed V and J ends, which lost 6 bases and 3 bases, there was a span of 14 bases. This CDR3 has 13 residues. For the CDR3, the DNA is TGCAGTGCCTTTTCAGACTCGGACTATGGCTACACCTTC. Amino acid sequence: CSAFSDSDYGYTF.